This record concerns one TCR beta chain sequence. This specimen comes from a study of blood T cell repertoires in COVID-19. Study-level background: Researchers got acute and convalescent COVID-19 samples from the United States, Italy and Spain. The analysed material was cDNA or gDNA that came from T cells, B-cell-depleted T cells, or PBMCs.

Original processing methods: Estimation of nucleated cell counts relied on the amplification of reference gene primers. Profiled with immunoSEQ multiplex PCR; TCRdb holds only in-frame clones, not every one. D and trimming come from the DNA, and the V and J calls and clone size come from that table. The repertoire has around 470,000 clones, less than 95% of them found once; the top ten carry approximately 0.55%. Unmatched junction bases numbered 6, after V lost 9 bases and J lost 5 bases. Germline CDR1 and CDR2: LGHDT and YNNKEL (reference sequence). The CDR3 is 13 amino acids. Sequencing was done on a sample of PBMCs or T cells enriched from blood (not recorded which). The receptor was derived from a man aged 18 to 29 who had recovered from COVID-19. J is TRBJ1-4 and V is TRBV3-1 (or the pseudogene TRBV3-2); 7 bases map to TRBD1. CDR3 nucleotide sequence: TGTGCCAGTACAGGGGCGCTAAATGAAAAACTGTTTTTT. This codes for CASTGALNEKLFF.